The 31 T cell receptor beta chains given below trace back to one sample, sequenced in a study of siplizumab effects on memory and regulatory T cells. The repertoire was sequenced with immunoSEQ multiplex PCR; TCRdb's copy has only in-frame clones and lacks some. The table records more than 75,000 clones, over 85% of them present only once. Sequencing was carried out using CD8+ T cells sorted from blood. These receptors were collected from a human donor in good health.

V usage is TRBV7-9 and J usage is TRBJ1-1; the D gene is possibly TRBD1 (6 bases). Trimming removed 4 bases from V and 1 base from J, with 10 bases in between. Germline loops: CDR1 SEHNR, CDR2 FQNEAQ (reference sequence). The CDR3 is 14 amino acids. For the CDR3, the DNA is TGTGCCAGCAGCTCGGGACATACGAACACTGAAGCTTTCTTT. It codes for CASSSGHTNTEAFF.

This sequence joins TRBV4-1 and TRBJ2-5; D gene unclear. CDR1 and CDR2 from the germline V gene are MGHRA and YSYEKL. The CDR3 contains 13 residues. Trimming pared 0 bases from V and 6 bases from J, leaving 8 bases between. The CDR3 here is CASSQELLKTQYF. CDR3 sequence (DNA): TGCGCCAGCAGCCAAGAACTCCTGAAGACCCAGTACTTC.

The V gene is TRBV7-9, the J gene TRBJ2-3, with TRBD2 matching 8 bases. The trim removed 1 base at V and 2 bases at J, leaving 5 bases unmatched. The CDR3 extends over 16 amino acids. Germline V CDR1 and CDR2: SEHNR, FQNEAQ (reference sequence). CDR3: CASSLVPAGDTDTQYF. DNA of the CDR3: TGTGCCAGCAGCTTAGTTCCAGCGGGGGACACAGATACGCAGTATTTT.

The chain carries TRBV19 and TRBJ1-1; the D gene is possibly TRBD1 (6 bases). Germline values: CDR1 LNHDA, CDR2 SQIVND (reference sequence). This CDR3 region has 13 residues. V shed 5 bases and J shed 7 bases, with 14 bases lying between them. CDR3: CASSSSGAIEAFF. CDR3 bases: TGTGCCAGTAGTTCATCAGGGGCGATTGAAGCTTTCTTT.

This chain joins TRBV5-4 and TRBJ2-7; 7 positions agree with TRBD1. The V gene's germline CDR1 is SGHNT and CDR2 YYREEE (reference sequence). The CDR3 consists of 13 residues. V was pared by 4 bases and J by 3 bases, with 4 bases of the junction left unmatched. The CDR3 region has the DNA TGTGCCAGCAGCCGGGACAGAGACTACGAGCAGTACTTC. As protein: CASSRDRDYEQYF.

V is TRBV9 and J is TRBJ2-1, with D uncertain. V was trimmed by 0 bases and J by 0 bases, leaving 10 bases between them. Germline V gives CDR1 SGDLS, CDR2 YYNGEE. The CDR3 has 16 residues. The CDR3 bases are TGTGCCAGCAGCGTAGGGCTGACCAACTCCTACAATGAGCAGTTCTTC. This sequence encodes CASSVGLTNSYNEQFF.

This sequence joins TRBV7-8 and TRBJ2-3; perhaps D is TRBD1 or TRBD2 (6 bases each). The CDR3 extends over 14 amino acids. V lost 7 bases, J lost 2 bases, and 13 bases lay in between. Germline CDR1 and CDR2: SGHVS and FQNEAQ. Written as DNA, the CDR3 is TGTGCCAGCATAGAGGGGGGACCCACAGATACGCAGTATTTT. Translated, it gives CASIEGGPTDTQYF.

This chain links TRBV30 with TRBJ2-1; no reliable D call. Per the germline V gene, CDR1 is GTSNPN and CDR2 is SVGIG (reference sequence). The CDR3 is 13 residues long. Trimming pared 0 bases from V and 0 bases from J, leaving 3 bases between. CDR3: CAWSVLSYNEQFF. DNA of the CDR3: TGTGCCTGGAGTGTACTCTCCTACAATGAGCAGTTCTTC.

This clone appeared once. V and J are TRBV5-1 and TRBJ2-7; D gene ambiguous. The CDR3 runs 13 residues. The V end lost 2 bases, the J end lost 2 bases, and 8 bases lay between the germline ends. Germline values: CDR1 SGHRS, CDR2 YFSETQ. CDR3 residues: CASSFGGPYEQYF. The CDR3 DNA sequence: TGCGCCAGCAGCTTTGGCGGACCCTACGAGCAGTACTTC.

The V call is TRBV23-1, the J call TRBJ2-1; D perhaps matches TRBD1 (6 bases). TRBV23-1 qualifies as an ORF whose function is uncertain. This CDR3 contains 15 residues. V dropped 6 bases and J dropped 6 bases, with 18 bases sitting between them. This chain's CDR3 is CASSLSPNRVNEQFF. CDR3 in DNA: TGCGCCAGCAGCCTATCACCTAACAGGGTCAATGAGCAGTTCTTC.

V is TRBV27 and J is TRBJ1-2, with a tentative D call TRBD1 (6 bases). V was pared by 4 bases and J by 7 bases, with 16 bases between. The germline CDR1 and CDR2 sequences are MNHEY and SMNVEV (reference sequence). There are 14 residues in the CDR3. CDR3: CASSSGDFRGGYTF. The CDR3, as DNA: TGTGCCAGCAGTTCAGGGGACTTCCGCGGTGGCTACACCTTC.

The count of this clone is one. This chain uses TRBV11-2 with TRBJ2-3, with D maybe TRBD1 (5 bases). Trimming took off 3 bases at V and 4 bases at J, with 14 bases between the two ends. CDR3 length: 15 amino acids. Germline V gene data show CDR1 as SGHAT and CDR2 as FQNNGV. The CDR3 loop is CASSFSLGVADTQYF. CDR3 bases: TGTGCCAGCAGCTTCTCCCTAGGGGTAGCAGATACGCAGTATTTT. Variable domain in full (rest from reference TRBV11-2 and TRBJ2-3): EAGVAQSPRYKIIEKRQSVAFWCNPISGHATLYWYQQILGQGPKLLIQFQNNGVVDDSQLPKDRFSAERLKGVDSTLKIQPAKLEDSAVYLCASSFSLGVADTQYFGPGTRLTVL.

The rearrangement joins TRBV6-1 to TRBJ2-7; D gene ambiguous. The CDR3 is 13 amino acids. Looked up from germline, CDR1 is MNHNS and CDR2 is SASEGT. V gave up 3 bases and J gave up 0 bases, with 6 bases separating them. The chain's CDR3 is CASSDGNSYEQYF. The CDR3 DNA follows: TGTGCCAGCAGTGACGGCAACTCCTACGAGCAGTACTTC.

The V and J genes are TRBV7-9 and TRBJ2-7; D is ambiguous. Trimming left V 4 bases short and J 2 bases short, with 18 bases between. Looked up from germline, CDR1 is SEHNR and CDR2 is FQNEAQ (reference sequence). CDR3 length: 16 amino acids. Here the CDR3 DNA reads TGTGCCAGCAGCTCGGCGTCAGTAATAAATCCCTACGAGCAGTACTTC. Translating it yields CASSSASVINPYEQYF. Based on the CDR3 plus reference TRBV7-9 and TRBJ2-7, the full variable domain is DTGVSQNPRHKITKRGQNVTFRCDPISEHNRLYWYRQTLGQGPEFLTYFQNEAQLEKSRLLSDRFSAERPKGSFSTLEIQRTEQGDSAMYLCASSSASVINPYEQYFGPGTRLTVT.

The chain couples TRBV13 to TRBJ2-2; D unclear. The CDR3 covers 14 residues. V shed 1 base and J shed 3 bases, with 6 bases lying between them. CDR1 is PRHDT and CDR2 is FYEKMQ in the germline V gene (reference sequence). CDR3 region: CASSLAYYTGELFF. The CDR3 coding sequence is TGTGCCAGCAGCTTAGCTTACTACACCGGGGAGCTGTTTTTT.

This chain joins TRBV9 and TRBJ2-3, with TRBD2 identical over 7 bases. The V gene's germline CDR1 is SGDLS and CDR2 YYNGEE. This CDR3 has 16 amino acids. With V trimmed by 3 bases and J by 2 bases, 9 bases remained unmatched. CDR3 region: CASSASGGDYTDTQYF. DNA for the CDR3: TGTGCCAGCAGCGCATCCGGCGGGGACTACACAGATACGCAGTATTTT.

The gene calls are TRBV5-6 and TRBJ2-7; D is ambiguous. The CDR3 extends over 13 amino acids. V was pared by 4 bases and J by 4 bases, with 12 bases between. Germline lookup yields CDR1 SGHDT and CDR2 YYEEEE. The CDR3 sequence: CASSLGVGYEQYF. Here the CDR3 DNA reads TGTGCCAGCAGCCTGGGCGTCGGATACGAGCAGTACTTC.

J is TRBJ1-6 and V is TRBV27, with 7 bases lining up with TRBD1. The CDR3 totals 15 residues. Germline values: CDR1 MNHEY, CDR2 SMNVEV (reference sequence). V gave up 5 bases and J gave up 7 bases; unmatched junction bases: 8. The CDR3 loop reads CASSASGTENSPLHF. In DNA form, the CDR3 reads TGTGCCAGCAGTGCCTCCGGGACAGAGAATTCACCCCTCCACTTT.

V is TRBV19 and J is TRBJ1-1; D is unresolved. Per germline, CDR1 LNHDA and CDR2 SQIVND (reference sequence). V lost 6 bases and J lost 7, with 15 bases in between. The length of the CDR3 is 13 residues. DNA of the CDR3: TGTGCCAGTAGCCTTACCTTGCAGCTTGAAGCTTTCTTT. Its protein is CASSLTLQLEAFF.

This chain links TRBV19 with TRBJ2-7; D is uncertain. The V gene's germline CDR1 is LNHDA and CDR2 SQIVND (reference sequence). Trimming stripped 3 bases from V and 6 bases from J, with 9 bases between. CDR3 length: 12 residues. The CDR3 DNA reads as TGTGCCAGTAGTATCTTAGGTCGCGAGCAGTACTTC. Residues: CASSILGREQYF.

This chain uses TRBV7-2 with TRBJ1-2; no clear D gene. V lost 2 bases and J lost 4, with 11 bases in between. The length of the CDR3 is 14 residues. The V gene's germline CDR1 is SGHTA and CDR2 FQGNSA. The CDR3 DNA is TGTGCCAGCAGCTTAATTCAGTCCTCCTATGGCTACACCTTC. Encoded protein: CASSLIQSSYGYTF.

This rearrangement joins TRBV27 to TRBJ2-1; D uncertain. Germline assignment: CDR1 MNHEY and CDR2 SMNVEV (reference sequence). CDR3 length: 14 residues. V was trimmed by 3 bases and J by 2 bases, leaving 8 bases between them. The CDR3 DNA is TGTGCCAGCAGTTTCGGCGAGGCCTACAATGAGCAGTTCTTC. This gives the protein CASSFGEAYNEQFF.

The V and J genes are TRBV15 and TRBJ2-1; 10 bases are a match to TRBD2. Germline assignment: CDR1 LNHNV and CDR2 YYDKDF (reference sequence). The CDR3 extends over 15 amino acids. V lost 8 bases to trimming and J lost 4 bases; unmatched junction nucleotides: 8. CDR3 sequence: CATQLAGGPYNEQFF. CDR3 nucleotide sequence: TGTGCCACCCAATTAGCGGGGGGACCTTACAATGAGCAGTTCTTC.

This chain links TRBV19 with TRBJ2-7; D gene ambiguous. CDR1 LNHDA and CDR2 SQIVND come from the germline V gene (reference sequence). Trimming pared 3 bases from V and 6 bases from J, leaving 12 bases between. The CDR3 is 13 amino acids. The CDR3 bases are TGTGCCAGTAGTATCGGAGCCAGCGCCGAGCAGTACTTC. This encodes CASSIGASAEQYF.

This sequence joins TRBV5-1 and TRBJ2-1, with D hard to call. The germline V and J ends were trimmed by 4 bases and 0 bases, with 11 bases remaining between them. The length of the CDR3 is 15 residues. Germline lookup yields CDR1 SGHRS and CDR2 YFSETQ. CDR3 coding DNA: TGCGCCAGCAGCCACCTCCATCCCTCCTACAATGAGCAGTTCTTC. Its protein is CASSHLHPSYNEQFF. The full variable domain, its missing parts supplied by reference TRBV5-1 and TRBJ2-1, is KAGVTQTPRYLIKTRGQQVTLSCSPISGHRSVSWYQQTPGQGLQFLFEYFSETQRNKGNFPGRFSGRQFSNSRSEMNVSTLELGDSALYLCASSHLHPSYNEQFFGPGTRLTVL.

This clone was observed once. The chain has TRBV19 and TRBJ1-1; a weak D match, TRBD1 (5 bases). The ends were cut back, 3 bases at V and 3 bases at J, with 20 bases in the middle. Germline lookup yields CDR1 LNHDA and CDR2 SQIVND (reference sequence). This CDR3 contains 17 residues. CDR3 DNA sequence: TGTGCCAGTAGTATTCTATTGGAGGGGACTCGAGACACTGAAGCTTTCTTT. Translating it yields CASSILLEGTRDTEAFF.

The chain uses TRBV27 and TRBJ2-2, with D unclear. The V end lost 5 bases, the J end lost 5 bases, and 9 bases lay between the germline ends. Germline values: CDR1 MNHEY, CDR2 SMNVEV (reference sequence). This CDR3 is built from 13 residues. CDR3 protein: CASSPAGTGELFF. The DNA of the CDR3 is TGTGCCAGCAGTCCTGCCGGGACCGGGGAGCTGTTTTTT.

The chain employs TRBV27 and TRBJ2-4; TRBD2 agrees at 7 bases. V lost 6 bases to trimming and J lost 8 bases; unmatched junction nucleotides: 7. CDR3 length: 13 residues. Germline V gene sequence: CDR1 MNHEY, CDR2 SMNVEV (reference sequence). For the CDR3, the DNA is TGTGCCAGCAGGGTGGGGGGGTCGGACATTCAGTACTTC. Translation: CASRVGGSDIQYF.

V and J are TRBV19 and TRBJ1-3; D is unclear. Germline V CDR1 and CDR2: LNHDA, SQIVND (reference sequence). V lost 3 bases to trimming and J lost 2 bases, with 5 bases between them. CDR3 length equals 13 residues. The CDR3 DNA sequence: TGTGCCAGTAGTATCGCGACTGGAAACACCATATATTTT. Protein sequence: CASSIATGNTIYF.

V is TRBV5-4 and J is TRBJ2-2, with TRBD2 identical over 7 bases. From germline, CDR1 is SGHNT and CDR2 YYREEE (reference sequence). CDR3 size: 16 residues. Germline trimming cut 0 bases from V and 1 base from J; bases unmatched to any gene: 3. The CDR3 nucleotides read TGTGCCAGCAGCTTGGGGGTAGCGGGGAACACCGGGGAGCTGTTTTTT. Translating gives CASSLGVAGNTGELFF.

V gene TRBV7-9 combines with J gene TRBJ1-5; 8 nucleotides match TRBD1. The V segment lost 0 bases and the J segment 2 bases; nucleotides outside the gene matches: 12. The CDR3 contains 19 residues. Looked up from germline, CDR1 is SEHNR and CDR2 is FQNEAQ (reference sequence). Here the CDR3 reads CASSLARGTGRGGNQPQHF. The CDR3 DNA reads as TGTGCCAGCAGCTTAGCGCGCGGGACAGGCAGGGGAGGCAATCAGCCCCAGCATTTT.